This T cell receptor (beta chain) derives from a study of T cell clones after liver transplantation. Clones were read by immunoSEQ multiplex PCR, and TCRdb kept only the in-frame ones, dropping some. The table has around 76,000 clones, 80% seen once; the top ten hold approximately 0.8%. Germline V lookup: CDR1 MDHEN, CDR2 SYDVKM. CDR3 size: 16 residues. V lost 7 bases, J lost 4 bases, and 22 bases lay in between. Sequenced material: CD4+ T cells from blood, taken 12 months after liver transplant. This TCR derives from a human patient who received a liver transplant. Part of the T cells may come from the graft donor. V is TRBV28 and J is TRBJ1-2; possibly TRBD1 for D (5 bases). The CDR3: CASTGPGRTSGYGYTF. The CDR3 DNA is TGTGCCAGCACCGGCCCGGGCAGGACATCGGGCTATGGCTACACCTTC.